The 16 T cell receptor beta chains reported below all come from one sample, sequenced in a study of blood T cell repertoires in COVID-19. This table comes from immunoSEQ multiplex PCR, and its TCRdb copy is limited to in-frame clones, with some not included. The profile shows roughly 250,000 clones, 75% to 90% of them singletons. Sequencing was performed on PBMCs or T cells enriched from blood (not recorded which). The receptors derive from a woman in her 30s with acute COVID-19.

CDR3 region: CASSEGQGWFGYTF. DNA of the CDR3: TGTGCCAGCAGTGAGGGTCAGGGTTGGTTTGGCTACACCTTC. The rearrangement uses TRBV2 and TRBJ1-2; D may be TRBD1 (5 bases). The CDR3 sequence is 14 residues long. Germline CDR1 SNHLY, CDR2 FYNNEI. The V end was cut by 3 bases, the J end by 7 bases, with 15 bases between.

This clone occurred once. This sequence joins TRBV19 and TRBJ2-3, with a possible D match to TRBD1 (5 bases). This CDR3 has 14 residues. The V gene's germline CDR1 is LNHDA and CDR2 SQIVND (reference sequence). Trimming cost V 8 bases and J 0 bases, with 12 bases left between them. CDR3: CASAPGLSTDTQYF. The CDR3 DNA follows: TGTGCCAGTGCGCCAGGGCTTAGCACAGATACGCAGTATTTT.

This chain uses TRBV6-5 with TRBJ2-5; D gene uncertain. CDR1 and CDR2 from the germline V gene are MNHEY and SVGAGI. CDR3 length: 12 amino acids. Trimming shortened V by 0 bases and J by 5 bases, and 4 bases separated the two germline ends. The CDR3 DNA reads TGTGCCAGCAGTTACTCGAGGGAGACCCAGTACTTC. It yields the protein CASSYSRETQYF.

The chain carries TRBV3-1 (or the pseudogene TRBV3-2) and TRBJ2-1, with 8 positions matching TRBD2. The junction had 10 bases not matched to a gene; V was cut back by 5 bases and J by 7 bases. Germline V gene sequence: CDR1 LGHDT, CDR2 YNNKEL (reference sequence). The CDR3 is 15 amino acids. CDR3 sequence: CASSGGRWALNEQFF. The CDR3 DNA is TGTGCCAGCAGCGGCGGGAGGTGGGCCCTAAATGAGCAGTTCTTC.

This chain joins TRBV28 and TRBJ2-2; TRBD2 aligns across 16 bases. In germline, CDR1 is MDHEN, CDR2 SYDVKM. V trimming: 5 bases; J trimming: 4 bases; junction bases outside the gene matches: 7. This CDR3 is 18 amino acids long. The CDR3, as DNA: TGTGCCAGCAGTGGGGGACTAGCGGGAGGGCCCGGCACCGGGGAGCTGTTTTTT. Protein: CASSGGLAGGPGTGELFF.

CDR3 loop: CAYTSGGRSLTDTQYF. CDR3 coding DNA: TGTGCCTACACCAGCGGGGGCCGATCTCTCACAGATACGCAGTATTTT. The chain links TRBV30 to TRBJ2-3; 8 bases agree with TRBD2. V was pared by 7 bases and J by 2 bases, with 14 bases of the junction left unmatched. There are 16 residues in the CDR3. The germline V gene has CDR1 GTSNPN and CDR2 SVGIG (reference sequence).

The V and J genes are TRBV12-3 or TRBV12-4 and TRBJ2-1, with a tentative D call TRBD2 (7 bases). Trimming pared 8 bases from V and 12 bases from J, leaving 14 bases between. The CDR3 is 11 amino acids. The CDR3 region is CASGGGPGQFF. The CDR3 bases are TGTGCCAGCGGGGGGGGCCCTGGGCAGTTCTTC.

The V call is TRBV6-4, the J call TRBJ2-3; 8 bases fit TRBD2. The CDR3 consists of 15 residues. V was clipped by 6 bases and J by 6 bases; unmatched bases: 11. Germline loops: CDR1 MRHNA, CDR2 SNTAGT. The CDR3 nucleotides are TGTGCCAGCAGCCCGAAACGGGGGGGTGGTGATACGCAGTATTTT. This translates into CASSPKRGGGDTQYF.

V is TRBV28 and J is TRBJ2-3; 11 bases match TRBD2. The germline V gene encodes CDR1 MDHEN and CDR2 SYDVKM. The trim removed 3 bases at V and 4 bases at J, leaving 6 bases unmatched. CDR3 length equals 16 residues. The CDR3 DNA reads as TGTGCCAGCAGTTTTCTTAGCGGGGGGGTGGCAGATACGCAGTATTTT. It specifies CASSFLSGGVADTQYF.

The CDR3 nucleotides read TGTGCCAGCAGCCGACAGGGGGGGAATGGCTACACCTTC. Its translation: CASSRQGGNGYTF. The gene calls are TRBV12-3 or TRBV12-4 and TRBJ1-2, with 9 bases that match TRBD1. The CDR3 sequence is 13 residues long. Trimming took 6 bases from V and 6 from J; bases not matched to a gene: 5.

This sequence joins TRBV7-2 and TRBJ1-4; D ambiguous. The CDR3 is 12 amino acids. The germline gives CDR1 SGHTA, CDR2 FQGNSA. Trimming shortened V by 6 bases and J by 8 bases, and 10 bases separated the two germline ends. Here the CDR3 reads CASRQPREKLFF. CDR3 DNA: TGTGCCAGCAGACAGCCTCGGGAAAAACTGTTTTTT.

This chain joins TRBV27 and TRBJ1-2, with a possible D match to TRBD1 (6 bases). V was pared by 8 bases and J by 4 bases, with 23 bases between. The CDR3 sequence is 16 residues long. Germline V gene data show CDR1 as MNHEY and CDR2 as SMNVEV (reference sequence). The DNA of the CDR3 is TGTGCCAGCGCTCCCGGCTGGACAGCCTCGTTCTATGGCTACACCTTC. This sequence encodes CASAPGWTASFYGYTF.

The chain's CDR3 is CASSVGPGNNEQFF. The CDR3 DNA follows: TGTGCCAGCAGCGTAGGCCCGGGGAATAATGAGCAGTTCTTC. The chain joins TRBV9 to TRBJ2-1; tentatively, D is TRBD2 (5 bases). Per germline, CDR1 SGDLS and CDR2 YYNGEE. The CDR3 contains 14 residues. V lost 0 bases and J 7 bases, leaving 11 bases between the germline ends.

CDR3 in DNA: TGTGCCAGCAGCTTAGTGGCGGGGGTCTACCCTCACAATGAGCAGTTCTTC. It is translated as CASSLVAGVYPHNEQFF. This chain uses TRBV13 with TRBJ2-1; TRBD2 matches at 7 bases. Germline V gives CDR1 PRHDT, CDR2 FYEKMQ (reference sequence). This CDR3 is 17 amino acids long. Unmatched junction bases numbered 11, after V lost 1 base and J lost 5 bases.

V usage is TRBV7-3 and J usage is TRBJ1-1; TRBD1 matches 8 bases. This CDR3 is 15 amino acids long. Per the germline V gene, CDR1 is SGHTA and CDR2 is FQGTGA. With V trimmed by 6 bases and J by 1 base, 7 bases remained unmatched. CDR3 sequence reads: CASRAQGAANTEAFF. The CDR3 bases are TGTGCCAGCAGGGCGCAGGGGGCGGCGAACACTGAAGCTTTCTTT.

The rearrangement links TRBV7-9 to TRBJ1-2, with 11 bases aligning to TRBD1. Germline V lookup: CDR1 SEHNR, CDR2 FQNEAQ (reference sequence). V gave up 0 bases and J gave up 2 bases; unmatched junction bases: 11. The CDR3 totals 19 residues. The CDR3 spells CASSLAFPTGTGGNYGYTF. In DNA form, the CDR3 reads TGTGCCAGCAGCTTAGCTTTTCCTACGGGGACAGGGGGAAACTATGGCTACACCTTC. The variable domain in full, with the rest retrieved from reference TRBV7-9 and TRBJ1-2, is DTGVSQNPRHKITKRGQNVTFRCDPISEHNRLYWYRQTLGQGPEFLTYFQNEAQLEKSRLLSDRFSAERPKGSFSTLEIQRTEQGDSAMYLCASSLAFPTGTGGNYGYTFGSGTRLTVV.